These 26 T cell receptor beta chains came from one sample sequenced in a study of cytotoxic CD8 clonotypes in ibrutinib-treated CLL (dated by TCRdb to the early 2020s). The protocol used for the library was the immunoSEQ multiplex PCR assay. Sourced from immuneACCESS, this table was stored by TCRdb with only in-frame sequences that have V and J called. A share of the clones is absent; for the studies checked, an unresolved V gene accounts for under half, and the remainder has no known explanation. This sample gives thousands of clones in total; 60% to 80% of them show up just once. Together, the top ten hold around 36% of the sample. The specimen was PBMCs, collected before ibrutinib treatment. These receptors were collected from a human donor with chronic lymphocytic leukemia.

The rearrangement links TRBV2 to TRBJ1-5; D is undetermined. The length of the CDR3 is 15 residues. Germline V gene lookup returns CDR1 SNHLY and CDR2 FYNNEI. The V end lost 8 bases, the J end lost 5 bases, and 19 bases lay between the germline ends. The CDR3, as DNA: TGTGCCAGCCAGGACGGCTTGAGCGGTGATCAGCCCCAGCATTTT. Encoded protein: CASQDGLSGDQPQHF. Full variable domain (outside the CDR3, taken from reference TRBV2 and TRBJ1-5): EPEVTQTPSHQVTQMGQEVILRCVPISNHLYFYWYRQILGQKVEFLVSFYNNEISEKSEIFDDQFSVERPDGSNFTLKIRSTKLEDSAMYFCASQDGLSGDQPQHFGDGTRLSIL.

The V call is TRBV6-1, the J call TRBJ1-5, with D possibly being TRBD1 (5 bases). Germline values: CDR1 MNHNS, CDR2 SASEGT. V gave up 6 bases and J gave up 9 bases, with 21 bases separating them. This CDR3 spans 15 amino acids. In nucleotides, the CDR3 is TGTGCCAGCAGCGTAGAGGGGCTCGGGTTTCGGCCCCAGCATTTT. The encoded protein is CASSVEGLGFRPQHF.

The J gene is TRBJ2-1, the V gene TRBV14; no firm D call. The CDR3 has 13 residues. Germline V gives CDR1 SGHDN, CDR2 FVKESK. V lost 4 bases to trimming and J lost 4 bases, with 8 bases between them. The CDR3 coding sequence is TGTGCCAGCAGCCGGGTAATTTACAATGAGCAGTTCTTC. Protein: CASSRVIYNEQFF.

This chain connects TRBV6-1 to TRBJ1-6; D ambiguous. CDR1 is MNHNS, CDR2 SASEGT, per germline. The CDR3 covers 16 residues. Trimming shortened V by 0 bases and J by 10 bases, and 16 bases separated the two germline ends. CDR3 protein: CASSEAIGSGGSPLHF. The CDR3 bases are TGTGCCAGCAGTGAAGCGATCGGCTCCGGTGGCTCACCCCTCCACTTT.

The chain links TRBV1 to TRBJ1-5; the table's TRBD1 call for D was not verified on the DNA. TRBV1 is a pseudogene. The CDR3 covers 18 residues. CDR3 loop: CTSSQETRGQVYNQPQHF. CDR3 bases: TGCACCAGCAGCCAAGAAACAAGGGGACAGGTATACAATCAGCCCCAGCATTTT.

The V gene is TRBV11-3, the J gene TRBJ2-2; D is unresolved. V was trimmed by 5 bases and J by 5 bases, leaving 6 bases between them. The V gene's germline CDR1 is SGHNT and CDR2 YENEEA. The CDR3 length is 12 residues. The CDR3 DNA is TGTGCCAGCAGCCACGGAACCGGGGAGCTGTTTTTT. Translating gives CASSHGTGELFF.

This CDR3 reads CASGRQERDTQYF. The CDR3 coding sequence is TGTGCCAGCGGTAGACAAGAAAGGGATACGCAGTATTTT. The J gene is TRBJ2-3, the V gene TRBV2, with D hard to call. Deletions cut 8 bases from V and 6 bases from J, with 15 bases between. The CDR3 runs to 13 residues. In germline, CDR1 is SNHLY, CDR2 FYNNEI.

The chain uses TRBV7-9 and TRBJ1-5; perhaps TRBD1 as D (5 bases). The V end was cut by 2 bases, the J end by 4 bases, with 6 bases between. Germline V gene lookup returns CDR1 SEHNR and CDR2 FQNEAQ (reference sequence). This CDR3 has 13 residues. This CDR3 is CASSLQGNQPQHF. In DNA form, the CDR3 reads TGTGCCAGCAGCTTACAGGGTAATCAGCCCCAGCATTTT.

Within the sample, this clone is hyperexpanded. CDR3 region: CASSMGTGEFGEKLFF. In DNA form, the CDR3 reads TGTGCCAGTAGTATGGGAACAGGAGAATTCGGGGAAAAACTGTTTTTT. The chain combines TRBV19 with TRBJ1-4; the D gene is possibly TRBD1 (5 bases). The CDR3 extends over 16 amino acids. The germline V gene encodes CDR1 LNHDA and CDR2 SQIVND (reference sequence). V was pared by 3 bases and J by 8 bases, with 19 bases between.

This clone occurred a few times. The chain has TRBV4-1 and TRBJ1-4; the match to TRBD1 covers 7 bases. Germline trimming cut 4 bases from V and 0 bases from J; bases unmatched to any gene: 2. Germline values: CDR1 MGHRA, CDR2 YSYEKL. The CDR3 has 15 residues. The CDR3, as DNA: TGCGCCAGCAGCCCACAGGGGACAACTAATGAAAAACTGTTTTTT. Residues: CASSPQGTTNEKLFF.

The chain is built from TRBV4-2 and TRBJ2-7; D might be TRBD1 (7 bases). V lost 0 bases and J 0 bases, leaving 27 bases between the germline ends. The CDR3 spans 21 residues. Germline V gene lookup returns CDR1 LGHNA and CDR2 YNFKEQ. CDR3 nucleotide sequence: TGTGCCAGCAGCCAAGATCGACCGTTTAGCGGAGCAGGGGGGCGCTCCTACGAGCAGTACTTC. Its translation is CASSQDRPFSGAGGRSYEQYF.

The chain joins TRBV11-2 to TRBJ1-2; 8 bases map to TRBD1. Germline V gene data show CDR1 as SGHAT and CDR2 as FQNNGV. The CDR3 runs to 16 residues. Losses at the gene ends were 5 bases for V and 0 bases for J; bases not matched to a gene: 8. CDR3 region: CASSTRTGRANYGYTF. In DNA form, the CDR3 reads TGTGCCAGCAGCACCCGGACAGGGAGGGCTAACTATGGCTACACCTTC.

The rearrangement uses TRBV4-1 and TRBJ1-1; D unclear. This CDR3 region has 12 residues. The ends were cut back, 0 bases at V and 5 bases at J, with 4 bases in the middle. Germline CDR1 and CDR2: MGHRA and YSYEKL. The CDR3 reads CASSQDWTEAFF. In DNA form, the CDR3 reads TGCGCCAGCAGCCAAGATTGGACTGAAGCTTTCTTT.

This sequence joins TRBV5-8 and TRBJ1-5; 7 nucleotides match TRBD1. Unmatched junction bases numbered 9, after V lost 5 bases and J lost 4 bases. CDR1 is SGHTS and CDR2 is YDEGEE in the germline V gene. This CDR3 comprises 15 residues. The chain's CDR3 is CASRPPGQPNQPQHF. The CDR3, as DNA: TGTGCCAGCAGACCTCCGGGACAGCCGAATCAGCCCCAGCATTTT.

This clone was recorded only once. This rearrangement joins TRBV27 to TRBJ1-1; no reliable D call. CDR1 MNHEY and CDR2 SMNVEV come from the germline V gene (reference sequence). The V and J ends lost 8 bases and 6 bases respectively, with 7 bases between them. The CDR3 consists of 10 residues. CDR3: CASGGPEAFF. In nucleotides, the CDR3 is TGTGCCAGCGGCGGGCCTGAAGCTTTCTTT.

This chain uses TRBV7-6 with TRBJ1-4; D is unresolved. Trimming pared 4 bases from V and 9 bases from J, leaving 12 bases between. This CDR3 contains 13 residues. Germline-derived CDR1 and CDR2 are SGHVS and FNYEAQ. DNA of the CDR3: TGTGCCAGCAGCTCCCTCGACGGTCAAAAACTGTTTTTT. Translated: CASSSLDGQKLFF. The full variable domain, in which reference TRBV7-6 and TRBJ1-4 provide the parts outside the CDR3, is GAGVSQSPRYKVTKRGQDVALRCDPISGHVSLYWYRQALGQGPEFLTYFNYEAQQDKSGLPNDRFSAERPEGSISTLTIQRTEQRDSAMYRCASSSLDGQKLFFGSGTQLSVL.

CDR3 residues: CAISDILGQGGSGGYTF. For the CDR3, the DNA is TGTGCCATCAGTGATATATTGGGACAGGGAGGTTCTGGTGGCTACACCTTC. The rearrangement joins TRBV10-3 to TRBJ1-2; 9 nucleotides line up with TRBD1. The germline V gene encodes CDR1 ENHRY and CDR2 SYGVKD. The CDR3 is made up of 17 amino acids. Trimming cost V 3 bases and J 7 bases; bases outside gene matches: 15.

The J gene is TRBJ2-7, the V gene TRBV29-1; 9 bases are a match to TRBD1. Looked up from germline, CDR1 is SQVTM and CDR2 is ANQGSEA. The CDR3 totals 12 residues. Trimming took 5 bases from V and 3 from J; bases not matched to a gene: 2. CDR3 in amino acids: CSVPGQGYEQYF. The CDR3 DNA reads TGCAGCGTTCCGGGACAGGGCTACGAGCAGTACTTC.

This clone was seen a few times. The CDR3, as DNA: TGTGCCAGCAGCGCCACAAGAGGAGCCTACGAGCAGTACTTC. Translation gives CASSATRGAYEQYF. The chain uses TRBV7-8 and TRBJ2-7; D gene unclear. V shed 5 bases and J shed 2 bases, with 13 bases lying between them. The CDR3 sequence is 14 residues long. Per the germline V gene, CDR1 is SGHVS and CDR2 is FQNEAQ.

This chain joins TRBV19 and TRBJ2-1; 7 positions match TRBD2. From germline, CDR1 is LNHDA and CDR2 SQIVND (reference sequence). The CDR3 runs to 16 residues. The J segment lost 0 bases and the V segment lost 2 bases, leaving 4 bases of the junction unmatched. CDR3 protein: CASSIRSGTSYNEQFF. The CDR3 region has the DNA TGTGCCAGTAGTATACGAAGCGGGACCTCCTACAATGAGCAGTTCTTC.

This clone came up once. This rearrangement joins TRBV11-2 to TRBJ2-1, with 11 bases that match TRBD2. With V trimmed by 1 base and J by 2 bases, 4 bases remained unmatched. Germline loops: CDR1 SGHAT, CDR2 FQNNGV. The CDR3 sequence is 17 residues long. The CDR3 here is CASSLGNSGRAYNEQFF. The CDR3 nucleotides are TGTGCCAGCAGCTTAGGGAATAGCGGGAGGGCCTACAATGAGCAGTTCTTC. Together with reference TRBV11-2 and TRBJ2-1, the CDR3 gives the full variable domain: EAGVAQSPRYKIIEKRQSVAFWCNPISGHATLYWYQQILGQGPKLLIQFQNNGVVDDSQLPKDRFSAERLKGVDSTLKIQPAKLEDSAVYLCASSLGNSGRAYNEQFFGPGTRLTVL.

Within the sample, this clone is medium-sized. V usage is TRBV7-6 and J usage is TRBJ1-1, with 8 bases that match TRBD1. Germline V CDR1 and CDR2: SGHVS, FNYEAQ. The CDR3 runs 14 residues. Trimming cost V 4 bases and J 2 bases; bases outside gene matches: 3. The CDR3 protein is CASSSGQANTEAFF. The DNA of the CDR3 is TGTGCCAGCAGCTCGGGACAGGCTAACACTGAAGCTTTCTTT.

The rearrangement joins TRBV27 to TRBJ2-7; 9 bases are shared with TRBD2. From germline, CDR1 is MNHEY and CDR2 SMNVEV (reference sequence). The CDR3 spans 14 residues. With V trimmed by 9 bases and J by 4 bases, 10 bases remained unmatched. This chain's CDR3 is CASWEGSGSYEQYF. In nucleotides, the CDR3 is TGTGCCAGTTGGGAGGGTAGCGGGAGTTACGAGCAGTACTTC.

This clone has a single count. CDR3 loop: CASNDANYGYTF. The CDR3 bases are TGTGCCAGCAATGACGCTAACTATGGCTACACCTTC. The chain has TRBV28 and TRBJ1-2; D is uncertain. The V and J ends lost 7 bases and 0 bases respectively, with 6 bases between them. Per germline, CDR1 MDHEN and CDR2 SYDVKM. This CDR3 has 12 amino acids.

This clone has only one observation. CDR3 sequence (DNA): TGCGCCAGCAGCCAAACGCGGGAGGGGGTGCAGTTCTTC. Amino acids: CASSQTREGVQFF. This chain links TRBV4-1 with TRBJ2-1; TRBD2 matches 9 bases. CDR1 MGHRA and CDR2 YSYEKL come from the germline V gene. The V gene end was trimmed by 2 bases and the J gene end by 12 bases; junction bases not matched to a gene: 5. The CDR3 runs to 13 residues.

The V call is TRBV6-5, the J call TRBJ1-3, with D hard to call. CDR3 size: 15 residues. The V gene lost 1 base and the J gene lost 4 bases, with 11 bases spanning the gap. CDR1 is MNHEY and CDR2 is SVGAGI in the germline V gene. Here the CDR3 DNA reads TGTGCCAGCAGTTACTACCCTGGGAGGGGAAACACCATATATTTT. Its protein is CASSYYPGRGNTIYF.